This T cell receptor (beta chain) is from a study of blood T cell repertoires in COVID-19. Study details: Acute-phase and convalescent COVID-19 samples originated in the United States, Italy and Spain.

The trim removed 3 bases at V and 1 base at J, leaving 8 bases unmatched. The CDR3 has 16 residues. CDR1 is MNHNS and CDR2 is SASEGT in the germline V gene. Here immunoSEQ multiplex PCR was the method, and the copy in TCRdb shows in-frame clones only, minus some. The profile covers 200,000 to 300,000 clones, with 80% to 90% appearing a single time and 4.2% taken by the ten largest. The clonotype originates from a man in his sixties with acute or convalescent COVID-19. The sequenced sample consisted of peripheral blood. This chain uses TRBV6-1 with TRBJ1-2; 7 bases match TRBD1. The CDR3 loop reads CASSEWTGRINYGYTF. CDR3 coding DNA: TGTGCCAGCAGTGAGTGGACAGGTCGAATTAACTATGGCTACACCTTC.